These T cell receptor beta chains were read from a single sample in a study of T cell clonotyping in hematopoietic cell transplantation. Method: immunoSEQ multiplex PCR; TCRdb's copy keeps in-frame clones and lacks some. The table has 5,500 to 8,000 clones, around 96% seen once; the top ten hold around 0.44%. This specimen was PBMCs, taken 30 days after allogeneic stem cell transplant. These receptors were taken from a male patient aged 35-50 years who had an allogeneic stem cell transplant from a related donor, so the T cells may come from the graft donor. Some clones in this sample may be carry-over from other donors' samples. Both conserved end residues are part of each CDR3. D genes are given only for firm matches. Some rows mark clone size as missing; the rest say once, few, many or name a class of expanded clone.

V: TRBV7-3
J: TRBJ1-1
size: .
D: .
CDR3: CASSTLAVNTEAFF
DNA: TGTGCCAGCAGCACCCTGGCGGTGAACACTGAAGCTTTCTTT

V: TRBV28
J: TRBJ2-7
size: .
D: TRBD2
CDR3: CASSKPGLAGGTYEQYF
DNA: TGTGCCAGCAGTAAGCCGGGACTAGCGGGGGGAACCTACGAGCAGTACTTC

V: TRBV6-6
J: TRBJ1-2
size: .
D: .
CDR3: CASTLGSAANYGYTF
DNA: TGTGCCAGCACCCTGGGGTCGGCCGCTAACTATGGCTACACCTTC

V: TRBV29-1
J: TRBJ1-2
size: .
D: .
CDR3: CSTTESNYGYTF
DNA: TGCAGCACGACAGAGTCTAACTATGGCTACACCTTC

V: TRBV6-6
J: TRBJ1-2
size: .
D: TRBD1
CDR3: CASSRTGGENGYTF
DNA: TGTGCCAGCAGTAGGACAGGGGGCGAAAATGGCTACACCTTC

V: TRBV5-1
J: TRBJ1-6
size: .
D: .
CDR3: CASSSSYNSPLHF
DNA: TGCGCCAGCAGCTCGTCGTATAATTCACCCCTCCACTTT

V: TRBV28
J: TRBJ1-2
size: .
D: .
CDR3: CASSGQLHNYGYTF
DNA: TGTGCCAGCAGTGGACAGCTGCATAACTATGGCTACACCTTC

V: TRBV4-2
J: TRBJ1-5
size: once
D: .
CDR3: CASSLDKGGQPQHF
DNA: TGTGCCAGCAGCCTTGACAAGGGGGGTCAGCCCCAGCATTTT

V: TRBV15
J: TRBJ1-6
size: .
D: .
CDR3: CATSGSKGINSPLHF
DNA: TGTGCCACCAGCGGCTCTAAGGGAATCAATTCACCCCTCCACTTT

V: TRBV4-1
J: TRBJ2-2
size: few
D: TRBD1
CDR3: CASSQVFRGRTGELFF
DNA: TGCGCCAGCAGCCAAGTTTTTAGGGGGCGCACCGGGGAGCTGTTTTTT

V: TRBV30
J: TRBJ2-7
size: .
D: TRBD1
CDR3: CAWDAGTGIYEQYF
DNA: TGTGCCTGGGACGCCGGGACAGGGATCTACGAGCAGTACTTC

V: TRBV5-6
J: TRBJ1-2
size: .
D: .
CDR3: CASSLEVVREPGLGGYTF
DNA: TGTGCCAGCAGCTTGGAAGTTGTTCGGGAGCCAGGATTAGGGGGCTACACCTTC

V: TRBV2
J: TRBJ2-2
size: .
D: .
CDR3: CASRRLGSGRTGELFF
DNA: TGTGCCAGCCGAAGGTTAGGGTCGGGCAGGACCGGGGAGCTGTTTTTT

V: TRBV6-1
J: TRBJ1-6
size: .
D: .
CDR3: CASSETGYNSPLHF
DNA: TGTGCCAGCAGTGAAACGGGATATAATTCACCCCTCCACTTT

V: TRBV6-6
J: TRBJ1-1
size: .
D: .
CDR3: CASSFNTASVAEAFF
DNA: TGTGCCAGCAGTTTTAATACAGCATCGGTCGCTGAAGCTTTCTTT

V: TRBV6-5
J: TRBJ1-1
size: .
D: TRBD1
CDR3: CASSYRTGGTEAFF
DNA: TGTGCCAGCAGTTACCGGACAGGGGGCACTGAAGCTTTCTTT

V: TRBV2
J: TRBJ1-6
size: .
D: .
CDR3: CASSVYSPLHF
DNA: TGTGCCAGCAGTGTCTATTCACCCCTCCACTTT

V: TRBV28
J: TRBJ2-1
size: once
D: .
CDR3: CASRTLWINEQFF
DNA: TGTGCCAGTAGGACTCTATGGATCAATGAGCAGTTCTTC

V: TRBV6-1
J: TRBJ1-1
size: .
D: TRBD1
CDR3: CASRIDRGATEAFF
DNA: TGTGCCAGCAGGATCGACAGGGGGGCCACTGAAGCTTTCTTT

V: TRBV6-5
J: TRBJ1-1
size: .
D: .
CDR3: CASKDGLSNTEAFF
DNA: TGTGCCAGCAAGGACGGACTTTCGAACACTGAAGCTTTCTTT

V: TRBV2
J: TRBJ1-6
size: .
D: TRBD1
CDR3: CASSDGTGRYSPLHF
DNA: TGTGCCAGCAGTGACGGGACAGGGCGATATTCACCCCTCCACTTT

V: TRBV20-1
J: TRBJ2-1
size: .
D: .
CDR3: CSAPDYNEQFF
DNA: TGCAGTGCCCCAGACTACAATGAGCAGTTCTTC

V: TRBV4-1
J: TRBJ1-3
size: .
D: .
CDR3: CASSRGGIISSGNTIYF
DNA: TGCGCCAGCAGCCGTGGGGGAATAATATCGTCTGGAAACACCATATATTTT

V: TRBV9
J: TRBJ1-2
size: once
D: TRBD1
CDR3: CASSPQAGTGSNYGYTF
DNA: TGTGCCAGCAGCCCCCAAGCCGGGACAGGGTCTAACTATGGCTACACCTTC

V: TRBV11-3
J: TRBJ2-3
size: once
D: TRBD1
CDR3: CASSLRGPRQGREDTQYF
DNA: TGTGCCAGCAGCTTAAGAGGCCCGAGACAGGGGCGGGAAGATACGCAGTATTTT

V: TRBV7-2
J: TRBJ1-1
size: .
D: .
CDR3: CASSSTWNTEAFF
DNA: TGTGCCAGCAGCTCTACATGGAACACTGAAGCTTTCTTT

V: TRBV5-6
J: TRBJ1-5
size: .
D: .
CDR3: CASSLLGNSNQPQHF
DNA: TGTGCCAGCAGCTTATTGGGAAATAGCAATCAGCCCCAGCATTTT

V: TRBV19
J: TRBJ2-2
size: .
D: TRBD1
CDR3: CASMTGAYSRTGELFF
DNA: TGTGCCAGTATGACAGGGGCTTATTCCCGCACCGGGGAGCTGTTTTTT

V: TRBV7-2
J: TRBJ1-2
size: .
D: .
CDR3: CASSLSGRGNYGYTF
DNA: TGTGCCAGCAGCCTATCAGGGAGGGGTAACTATGGCTACACCTTC

V: TRBV6-5
J: TRBJ2-7
size: once
D: .
CDR3: CASSPGLGSYEQYF
DNA: TGTGCCAGCAGTCCGGGACTCGGCTCCTACGAGCAGTACTTC

V: TRBV28
J: TRBJ1-2
size: .
D: .
CDR3: CASSTGSAWSMGYYGYTF
DNA: TGTGCCAGCAGTACAGGGTCCGCTTGGTCGATGGGATACTATGGCTACACCTTC

V: TRBV30
J: TRBJ2-7
size: .
D: .
CDR3: CAWSVREGREQYF
DNA: TGTGCCTGGAGTGTACGAGAGGGACGCGAGCAGTACTTC

V: TRBV5-1
J: TRBJ2-1
size: .
D: .
CDR3: CASSLGLGLQSSYNEQFF
DNA: TGCGCCAGCAGCTTGGGTCTAGGCCTTCAAAGCTCCTACAATGAGCAGTTCTTC

V: TRBV29-1
J: TRBJ1-1
size: .
D: .
CDR3: CSVDMRGRETEAFF
DNA: TGCAGCGTTGATATGCGGGGGCGGGAGACTGAAGCTTTCTTT

V: TRBV1
J: TRBJ1-2
size: .
D: .
CDR3: CTSSQEVGGGFNYGYTF
DNA: TGCACCAGCAGCCAAGAAGTAGGGGGCGGGTTTAACTATGGCTACACCTTC

V: TRBV5-6
J: TRBJ1-1
size: .
D: .
CDR3: CASSLYSRGTEAFF
DNA: TGTGCCAGCAGCTTGTATTCAAGGGGAACTGAAGCTTTCTTT

V: TRBV6-1
J: TRBJ1-3
size: .
D: TRBD1
CDR3: CASSEPGQGGNTIYF
DNA: TGTGCCAGCAGTGAACCCGGACAGGGCGGAAACACCATATATTTT

V: TRBV29-1
J: TRBJ1-1
size: .
D: .
CDR3: CSARGGPNTEAFF
DNA: TGCAGCGCCCGGGGGGGACCGAACACTGAAGCTTTCTTT

V: TRBV28
J: TRBJ1-5
size: .
D: .
CDR3: CASSFYRGPGNQPQHF
DNA: TGTGCCAGCAGTTTTTACCGGGGTCCGGGCAATCAGCCCCAGCATTTT

V: TRBV10-3
J: TRBJ1-1
size: .
D: .
CDR3: CAISESFRAFF
DNA: TGTGCCATCAGTGAATCGTTTCGAGCTTTCTTT

V: TRBV6-6
J: TRBJ1-2
size: .
D: .
CDR3: CASTAGTRPGYTF
DNA: TGTGCCAGCACCGCCGGGACACGGCCTGGCTACACCTTC

V: TRBV7-2
J: TRBJ1-2
size: .
D: TRBD1
CDR3: CASSNQDRGRFEGGYTF
DNA: TGTGCCAGCAGCAACCAGGACAGGGGTCGTTTCGAGGGCGGCTACACCTTC

V: TRBV28
J: TRBJ1-5
size: .
D: .
CDR3: CAIALGGRGEPQHF
DNA: TGTGCCATCGCCCTGGGGGGGAGAGGGGAGCCCCAGCATTTT

V: TRBV5-4
J: TRBJ2-7
size: once
D: .
CDR3: CASSLGETGRSEQYF
DNA: TGTGCCAGCAGCTTGGGTGAGACAGGACGATCCGAGCAGTACTTC

V: TRBV27
J: TRBJ2-5
size: .
D: TRBD1
CDR3: CASSLFSGGTQYF
DNA: TGTGCCAGCAGTCTATTTTCAGGGGGGACCCAGTACTTC

V: TRBV7-9
J: TRBJ2-7
size: .
D: .
CDR3: CASSPNYEQYF
DNA: TGTGCCAGCAGCCCCAACTACGAGCAGTACTTC